Following are 30 T cell receptor beta chains from one sample sequenced in a study of blood T cells in healthy people across ages. The authors ran a second PCR of roughly 6 to 12 cycles using a sample-barcoded 5' primer and a J-beta primer mix. In TCRdb, the 5' RACE reads were re-called with MiXCR into one record per CDR3 protein. The sample lists roughly 2 million distinct CDR3 sequences, about 50% seen once, with less than 2.5% in the top ten. The sequenced material came from blood. The receptors stem from a woman aged 40 to 50 in good health.

This clonotype has only a few counts. The chain joins TRBV6-2 or TRBV6-3 to TRBJ2-4; D is ambiguous. TRBJ2-7 explains the end of the DNA better; the J call may be wrong. The CDR3 covers 16 residues. Germline V gene lookup returns CDR1 MNHEY and CDR2 SVGEGT. The DNA of the CDR3 is TGTGCCAGCAGTTACTCGAGGCGGAACTTCTCCTACGAGCAGTACTTC. It yields the protein CASSYSRRNFSYEQYF.

This chain joins TRBV10-3 and TRBJ1-6, with D maybe TRBD1 (6 bases). This CDR3 comprises 14 residues. The germline V gene has CDR1 ENHRY and CDR2 SYGVKD. The V gene lost 10 bases and the J gene lost 6 bases, with 16 bases spanning the gap. The CDR3 protein is CATLPGHPNSPLHF. The CDR3 DNA follows: TGTGCCACCCTGCCGGGACACCCTAATTCACCCCTCCACTTT.

This clonotype was counted a few times. The chain recombines TRBV6-2 or TRBV6-3 with TRBJ2-5; maybe TRBD2 (6 bases). Between the trimmed V and J ends, which lost 4 bases and 6 bases, there was a span of 21 bases. The CDR3 covers 16 residues. Germline V gives CDR1 MNHEY, CDR2 SVGEGT. CDR3 coding DNA: TGTGCCAGCAGTTTACTAGCCGAAGGAGATAGTAAGACCCAGTACTTC. Translation: CASSLLAEGDSKTQYF.

As concerns this clonotype: At one of its ends the junction is not consistent with the germline gene, which may arise from a read error. The rearrangement links TRBV11-2 to TRBJ2-5; 7 positions agree with TRBD2. Germline lookup yields CDR1 SGHAT and CDR2 FQNNGV. This CDR3 contains 15 residues. The CDR3 DNA sequence: TGTGCCAGCAGCTTGCAGCAACCTGGGCGGGAGACCCGGTACTTC. The encoded protein is CASSLQQPGRETRYF. The variable domain in full, with the rest retrieved from reference TRBV11-2 and TRBJ2-5, is EAGVAQSPRYKIIEKRQSVAFWCNPISGHATLYWYQQILGQGPKLLIQFQNNGVVDDSQLPKDRFSAERLKGVDSTLKIQPAKLEDSAVYLCASSLQQPGRETRYFGPGTRLLVL.

This chain links TRBV7-9 with TRBJ2-7, with 7 bases identical to TRBD1. Germline trimming cut 7 bases from V and 3 bases from J; bases unmatched to any gene: 12. The germline V gene encodes CDR1 SEHNR and CDR2 FQNEAQ (reference sequence). The CDR3 runs to 15 residues. The CDR3 bases are TGTGCCAGCACCAGGATGGACAGGAACGGCTACGAGCAGTACTTC. This gives the protein CASTRMDRNGYEQYF.

Here the CDR3 reads CASSYSKGHTDTQYF. The CDR3 DNA follows: TGTGCCAGCAGTTACTCGAAGGGACACACAGATACGCAGTATTTT. The gene calls are TRBV6-6 and TRBJ2-3, with D perhaps TRBD1 (6 bases). Between the trimmed V and J ends, which lost 0 bases and 2 bases, there was a span of 9 bases. This CDR3 has 15 residues. From germline, CDR1 is MNHNY and CDR2 SVGAGI (reference sequence).

The chain links TRBV5-1 to TRBJ1-1, with D tentatively TRBD1 (5 bases). Germline lookup yields CDR1 SGHRS and CDR2 YFSETQ. The CDR3 runs to 14 residues. V lost 4 bases to trimming and J lost 6 bases, with 16 bases between them. For the CDR3, the DNA is TGCGCCAGCAGCCCGGACGGTTGGGGCTCTGAAGCTTTCTTT. This translates into CASSPDGWGSEAFF.

This sequence joins TRBV12-3 or TRBV12-4 and TRBJ1-5, with D possibly being TRBD1 (6 bases). The CDR3 length is 14 residues. Trimming pared 3 bases from V and 8 bases from J, leaving 14 bases between. CDR3: CASSFGGAAEPQHF. In nucleotides, the CDR3 is TGTGCCAGCAGTTTCGGGGGGGCAGCGGAGCCCCAGCATTTT.

This clonotype was picked up a small number of times. The J gene is TRBJ1-5, the V gene TRBV20-1, with D unresolved. Trimming shortened V by 4 bases and J by 9 bases, and 7 bases separated the two germline ends. This CDR3 is built from 10 residues. Germline lookup yields CDR1 DFQATT and CDR2 SNEGSKA (reference sequence). CDR3 sequence: CSAKGRPQHF. The CDR3 DNA reads TGCAGTGCTAAAGGTCGGCCCCAGCATTTT.

The table lists this clonotype with a few counts. J is TRBJ2-7 and V is TRBV7-9, with 12 bases identical to TRBD2. This CDR3 is 17 amino acids long. CDR1 and CDR2 from the germline V gene are SEHNR and FQNEAQ (reference sequence). V shed 5 bases and J 0 bases; nucleotides not matched to a gene: 8. As DNA, the CDR3 is TGTGCCAGCAGCCCCCCTAGCGGGGGGGGCAACTCCTACGAGCAGTACTTC. Protein: CASSPPSGGGNSYEQYF.

This chain connects TRBV5-1 to TRBJ2-1; maybe TRBD1 (6 bases). The CDR3 consists of 18 residues. Germline lookup yields CDR1 SGHRS and CDR2 YFSETQ. Trimming took off 4 bases at V and 0 bases at J, with 20 bases between the two ends. Here the CDR3 DNA reads TGCGCCAGCAGCACCGGGACAACCCCCTCAATCTCCTACAATGAGCAGTTCTTC. As protein: CASSTGTTPSISYNEQFF.

This sequence joins TRBV3-1 and TRBJ2-5; D remains unclear. From germline, CDR1 is LGHDT and CDR2 YNNKEL (reference sequence). V gave up 2 bases and J gave up 2 bases, with 9 bases separating them. The CDR3 spans 14 residues. The DNA for the CDR3 is TGTGCCAGCAGCCAACCCCTAGGACAAGAGACCCAGTACTTC. Translated, it gives CASSQPLGQETQYF.

This chain uses TRBV10-3 with TRBJ2-7; 7 bases map to TRBD1. There are 14 residues in the CDR3. CDR1 and CDR2 (germline): ENHRY, SYGVKD. Trimming at V came to 8 bases and at J to 5 bases, leaving 12 bases not matched to a gene. CDR3 sequence (DNA): TGTGCCATCGGAAAGACAGGGCCTGAGGACGAGCAGTACTTC. The encoded protein is CAIGKTGPEDEQYF.

The chain has TRBV20-1 and TRBJ2-1; D gene ambiguous. V was clipped by 3 bases and J by 7 bases, with 7 bases between them. CDR3 length equals 11 residues. The germline V gene encodes CDR1 DFQATT and CDR2 SNEGSKA (reference sequence). The CDR3 nucleotides are TGCAGTGCTAGCCGCCGAAATGAGCAGTTCTTC. It translates to CSASRRNEQFF.

CDR3 amino acids: CSVVRSRGERAAVDGYTF. DNA of the CDR3: TGCAGCGTTGTAAGGAGCCGAGGCGAAAGAGCAGCGGTCGATGGCTACACCTTC. This chain uses TRBV29-1 with TRBJ1-2; D call uncertain. Germline-derived CDR1 and CDR2 are SQVTM and ANQGSEA. This CDR3 comprises 18 residues. V was cut by 4 bases and J by 6 bases, with 30 bases left in between.

This clonotype has only a few counts. V usage is TRBV4-3 and J usage is TRBJ2-1; D unresolved. CDR1 and CDR2 from the germline V gene are LGHNA and YSLEER. The ends were cut back, 0 bases at V and 8 bases at J, with 11 bases in the middle. The CDR3 totals 14 residues. Here the CDR3 reads CASSQDSRNDEQFF. The CDR3 DNA follows: TGCGCCAGCAGCCAAGATTCGCGGAATGATGAGCAGTTCTTC.

This clonotype was counted between two and nine times. The chain is built from TRBV12-5 and TRBJ2-3, with D perhaps matching TRBD2 (6 bases). The CDR3 spans 16 residues. Trimming shortened V by 4 bases and J by 5 bases, and 19 bases separated the two germline ends. Germline CDR1 is LGHNT and CDR2 is FRNRAP. The CDR3 nucleotides read TGTGCTAGTGGTTCTGTTTGCGGGGATTGTGGAGATACGCAGTATTTT. Its protein is CASGSVCGDCGDTQYF.

The chain employs TRBV27 and TRBJ2-3; D ambiguous. This CDR3 is built from 14 residues. Germline V CDR1 and CDR2: MNHEY, SMNVEV (reference sequence). V was trimmed by 3 bases and J by 0 bases, leaving 7 bases between them. The CDR3 DNA is TGTGCCAGCAGTTTTCATACTAGCACAGATACGCAGTATTTT. Translating gives CASSFHTSTDTQYF.

V usage is TRBV27 and J usage is TRBJ2-5; 10 bases line up with TRBD2. The CDR3 runs to 18 residues. Germline V lookup: CDR1 MNHEY, CDR2 SMNVEV (reference sequence). J gave up 5 bases and V 4 bases, and 16 bases lay outside the gene matches. CDR3: CASSSGTSARRILETQYF. The CDR3 DNA follows: TGTGCCAGCAGTTCCGGGACTAGCGCGCGCAGAATTTTGGAGACCCAGTACTTC.

This chain uses TRBV7-9 with TRBJ2-5; D is uncertain. V shed 5 bases and J shed 3 bases, with 10 bases lying between them. CDR1 is SEHNR and CDR2 is FQNEAQ in the germline V gene (reference sequence). The CDR3 covers 13 residues. CDR3 in amino acids: CASSQVVEETQYF. The CDR3 DNA sequence: TGTGCCAGCAGCCAGGTGGTTGAAGAGACCCAGTACTTC.

This clonotype was seen more than once but under ten times. This chain links TRBV28 with TRBJ2-3, with 12 bases fitting TRBD2. V gave up 3 bases and J gave up 1 base; unmatched junction bases: 8. This CDR3 is 18 amino acids long. The germline V gene has CDR1 MDHEN and CDR2 SYDVKM. DNA for the CDR3: TGTGCCAGCAGTTTTCTAGCGGGGGGGGCATCTCGCACAGATACGCAGTATTTT. Translated: CASSFLAGGASRTDTQYF.

The chain couples TRBV7-2 to TRBJ2-3; no clear D gene. Germline-derived CDR1 and CDR2 are SGHTA and FQGNSA. The CDR3 is made up of 16 amino acids. The ends were cut back, 6 bases at V and 0 bases at J, with 16 bases in the middle. The chain's CDR3 is CASSYAAQYSTDTQYF. The CDR3 nucleotides are TGTGCCAGCAGTTACGCGGCGCAGTACAGCACAGATACGCAGTATTTT.

The chain combines TRBV13 with TRBJ2-3, with D perhaps TRBD1 (6 bases). The CDR3 runs 18 residues. Deletions cut 5 bases from V and 0 bases from J, with 21 bases between. Germline V lookup: CDR1 PRHDT, CDR2 FYEKMQ (reference sequence). The chain's CDR3 is CASSPTPLGTGSTDTQYF. Written as DNA, the CDR3 is TGTGCCAGCAGCCCGACCCCGCTGGGAACAGGGAGCACAGATACGCAGTATTTT.

The sample holds a few counts of this clonotype. CDR3 DNA sequence: TGTGCCAGCAGTATGGGACAACCCACCATTTATACGCAGTATTTT. This codes for CASSMGQPTIYTQYF. The rearrangement uses TRBV6-5 and TRBJ2-3; tentatively, D is TRBD1 (6 bases). The CDR3 loop spans 15 amino acids. The ends were cut back, 5 bases at V and 7 bases at J, with 19 bases in the middle. The germline V gene encodes CDR1 MNHEY and CDR2 SVGAGI.

V gene TRBV6-6 combines with J gene TRBJ2-3; 7 bases agree with TRBD2. The V gene end was trimmed by 5 bases and the J gene end by 1 base; junction bases not matched to a gene: 3. The CDR3 runs to 14 residues. The germline V gene has CDR1 MNHNY and CDR2 SVGAGI (reference sequence). The CDR3 DNA sequence: TGTGCCAGCAGTCGGGGGGACCGCACAGATACGCAGTATTTT. Translation: CASSRGDRTDTQYF.

In its sample, this clonotype was seen a few times. CDR3 nucleotides: TGCAGTGCTAGGGTCCCAGGGACCCAAGAGACCCAGTACTTC. This gives the protein CSARVPGTQETQYF. The rearrangement uses TRBV20-1 and TRBJ2-5; D assignment may be TRBD1 or TRBD2 (5 bases each). The length of the CDR3 is 14 residues. The germline V gene encodes CDR1 DFQATT and CDR2 SNEGSKA (reference sequence). V gave up 3 bases and J gave up 1 base, with 12 bases separating them.

The chain has TRBV4-3 and TRBJ2-6, with D uncertain. Germline V gives CDR1 LGHNA, CDR2 YSLEER. This CDR3 has 16 residues. Trimming stripped 0 bases from V and 6 bases from J, with 12 bases between. In DNA, the CDR3 is TGCGCCAGCAGCCAAGATTTGGTTACAGAGGCCAACGTCCTGACTTTC. Amino acids: CASSQDLVTEANVLTF.

The rearrangement links TRBV18 to TRBJ1-1, with TRBD1 matching over 9 bases. The CDR3 is made up of 15 amino acids. The V and J ends lost 6 bases and 2 bases, in that order; junction bases with no gene match: 7. Looked up from germline, CDR1 is KGHSH and CDR2 is LQKENI. The CDR3 protein is CASSLTTGGNTEAFF. CDR3 nucleotides: TGTGCCAGCTCTCTTACTACAGGGGGCAACACTGAAGCTTTCTTT.

V gene TRBV7-8 combines with J gene TRBJ1-1, with D uncertain. V lost 4 bases and J 5 bases, leaving 5 bases between the germline ends. The germline gives CDR1 SGHVS, CDR2 FQNEAQ. This CDR3 spans 11 amino acids. The CDR3 coding sequence is TGTGCCAGCAGCTCTGAAACTGAAGCTTTCTTT. Translation gives CASSSETEAFF.

This clonotype was seen a handful of times. This sequence joins TRBV4-2 and TRBJ1-4; 8 bases are shared with TRBD1. CDR3 length: 16 amino acids. Germline V gene lookup returns CDR1 LGHNA and CDR2 YNFKEQ. V gave up 0 bases and J gave up 8 bases; unmatched junction bases: 8. The CDR3: CASSQDHRTGYEKLFF. The DNA for the CDR3 is TGTGCCAGCAGCCAAGATCACCGGACAGGGTACGAAAAACTGTTTTTT.